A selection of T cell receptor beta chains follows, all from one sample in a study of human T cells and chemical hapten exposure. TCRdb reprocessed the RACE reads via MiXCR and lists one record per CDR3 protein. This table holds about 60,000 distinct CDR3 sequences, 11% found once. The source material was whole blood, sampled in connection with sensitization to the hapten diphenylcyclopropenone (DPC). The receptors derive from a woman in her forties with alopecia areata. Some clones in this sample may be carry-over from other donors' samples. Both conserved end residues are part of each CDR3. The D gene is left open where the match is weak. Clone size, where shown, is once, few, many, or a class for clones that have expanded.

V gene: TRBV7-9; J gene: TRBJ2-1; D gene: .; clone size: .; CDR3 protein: CASSLVETGVNEQFF; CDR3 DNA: TGTGCCAGCAGCTTAGTTGAGACCGGGGTAAATGAGCAGTTCTTC
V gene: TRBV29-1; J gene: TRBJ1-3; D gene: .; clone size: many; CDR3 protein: CSVDGRGNTIYF; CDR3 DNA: TGCAGCGTTGATGGGAGGGGAAACACCATATATTTT
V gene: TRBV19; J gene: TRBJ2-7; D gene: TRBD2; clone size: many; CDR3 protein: CASSIWASGMEDEQYF; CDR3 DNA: TGTGCCAGTAGTATTTGGGCTAGCGGGATGGAGGACGAGCAGTACTTC
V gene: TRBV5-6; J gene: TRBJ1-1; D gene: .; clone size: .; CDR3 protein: CASSLSPSGGTEAFF; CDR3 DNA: TGTGCCAGCAGCTTGAGTCCGTCGGGGGGTACTGAAGCTTTCTTT
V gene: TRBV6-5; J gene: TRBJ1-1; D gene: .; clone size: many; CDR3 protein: CASGGRLTEAFF; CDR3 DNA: TGTGCCAGCGGCGGTCGGCTGACTGAAGCTTTCTTT
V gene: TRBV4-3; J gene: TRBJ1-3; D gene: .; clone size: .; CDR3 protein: CASSQEGLVRSGNTIYF; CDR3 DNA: TGCGCCAGCAGCCAAGAGGGTTTGGTACGCTCTGGAAACACCATATATTTT
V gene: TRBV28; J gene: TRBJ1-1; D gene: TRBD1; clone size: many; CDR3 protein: CASSRPGGRGPEAFF; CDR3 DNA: TGTGCCAGCAGCCGACCCGGGGGCAGGGGGCCTGAAGCTTTCTTT
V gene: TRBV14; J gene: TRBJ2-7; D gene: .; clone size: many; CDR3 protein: CASSQGWPESPYEQYF; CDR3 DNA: TGTGCCAGCAGCCAAGGGTGGCCAGAGTCCCCGTACGAGCAGTACTTC
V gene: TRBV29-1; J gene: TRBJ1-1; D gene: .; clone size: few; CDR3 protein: CSVVRTEAFF; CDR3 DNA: TGCAGCGTTGTGAGAACTGAAGCTTTCTTT
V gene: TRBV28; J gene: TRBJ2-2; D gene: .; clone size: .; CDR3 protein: CASSPSGLTNTGELFF; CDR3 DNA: TGTGCCAGCAGTCCCTCAGGGCTCACGAACACCGGGGAGCTGTTTTTT
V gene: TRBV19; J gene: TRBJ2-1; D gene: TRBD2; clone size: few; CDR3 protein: CASSPGLAAFYNEQFF; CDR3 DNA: TGTGCCAGTAGTCCGGGACTAGCGGCCTTCTACAATGAGCAGTTCTTC
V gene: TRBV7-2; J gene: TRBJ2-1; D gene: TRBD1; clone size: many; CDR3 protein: CASSLTGQGTVQFF; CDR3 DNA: TGTGCCAGCAGCTTAACAGGACAGGGGACGGTCCAGTTCTTC
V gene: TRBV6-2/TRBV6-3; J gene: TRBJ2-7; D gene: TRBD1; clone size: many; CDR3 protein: CASSNTLRQGHDEQYF; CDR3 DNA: TGTGCCAGCAGTAATACCCTGAGACAGGGGCACGACGAGCAGTACTTC
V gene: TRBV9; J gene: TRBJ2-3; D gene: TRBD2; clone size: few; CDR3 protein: CASSVPSLGLGESTDTQYF; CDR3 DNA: TGTGCCAGCAGCGTTCCAAGTCTGGGACTAGGGGAAAGCACAGATACGCAGTATTTT
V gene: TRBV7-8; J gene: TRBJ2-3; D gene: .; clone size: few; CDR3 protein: CASSRIAGNGADTQYF; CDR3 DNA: TGTGCCAGCAGCCGAATAGCAGGAAATGGTGCAGATACGCAGTATTTT
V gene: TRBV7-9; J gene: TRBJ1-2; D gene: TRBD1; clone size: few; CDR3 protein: CASTPGQGPNYGYTF; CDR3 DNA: TGTGCCAGCACCCCGGGACAGGGGCCCAACTATGGCTACACCTTC
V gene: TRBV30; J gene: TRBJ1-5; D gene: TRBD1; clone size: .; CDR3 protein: CVWSPGQGEQPQHF; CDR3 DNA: TGTGTCTGGAGTCCAGGACAGGGCGAACAGCCCCAGCATTTT
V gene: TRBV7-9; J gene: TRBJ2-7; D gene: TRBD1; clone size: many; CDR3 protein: CASSPLGGQGSRYEQYF; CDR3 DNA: TGTGCCAGCAGCCCCTTAGGGGGACAGGGATCGAGGTACGAGCAGTACTTC
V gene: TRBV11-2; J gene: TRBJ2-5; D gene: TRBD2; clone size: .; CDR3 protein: CASSLEAGGGETQYF; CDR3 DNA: TGTGCCAGCAGCTTAGAAGCGGGAGGCGGGGAGACCCAGTACTTC
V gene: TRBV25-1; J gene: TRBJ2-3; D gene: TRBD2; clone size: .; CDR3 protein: CASNSGGGTDTQYF; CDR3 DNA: TGTGCCAGCAACAGCGGGGGTGGGACAGATACGCAGTATTTT
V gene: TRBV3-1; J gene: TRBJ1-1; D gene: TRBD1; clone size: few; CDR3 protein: CASSQAGTGGRGGPTEAFF; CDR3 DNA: TGTGCCAGCAGCCAAGCCGGGACAGGGGGCCGGGGGGGGCCCACTGAAGCTTTCTTT
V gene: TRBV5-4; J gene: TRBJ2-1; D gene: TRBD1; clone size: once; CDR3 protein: CASSLGGGTGKNEQFF; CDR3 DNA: TGTGCCAGCAGCTTGGGAGGGGGCACGGGAAAGAATGAGCAGTTCTTC
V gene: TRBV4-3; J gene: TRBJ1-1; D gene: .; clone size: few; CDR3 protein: CASSQSTGRDEAFF; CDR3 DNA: TGCGCCAGCAGCCAATCGACGGGCCGGGACGAAGCTTTCTTT
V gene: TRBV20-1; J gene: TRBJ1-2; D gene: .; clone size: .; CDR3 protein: CSASGVSNYGYTF; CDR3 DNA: TGCAGTGCTAGCGGGGTTTCTAACTATGGCTACACCTTC
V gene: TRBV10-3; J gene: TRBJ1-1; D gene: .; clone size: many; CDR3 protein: CATTGLSSEAFF; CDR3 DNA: TGTGCCACAACCGGGCTCAGCTCAGAAGCTTTCTTT
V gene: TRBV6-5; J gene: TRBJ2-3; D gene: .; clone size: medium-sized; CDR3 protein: CASSSKTTGTHMRDTQYF; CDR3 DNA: TGTGCCAGCAGTTCAAAGACTACCGGGACTCACATGAGGGATACGCAGTATTTT
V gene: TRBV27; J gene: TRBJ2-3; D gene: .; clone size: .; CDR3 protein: CASSPRTDGTDTQYF; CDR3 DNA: TGTGCCAGCAGTCCCCGGACAGATGGCACAGATACGCAGTATTTT
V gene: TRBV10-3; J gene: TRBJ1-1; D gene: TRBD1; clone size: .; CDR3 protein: CAIRGTGEAAFF; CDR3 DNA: TGTGCCATCAGGGGGACAGGGGAAGCAGCTTTCTTT
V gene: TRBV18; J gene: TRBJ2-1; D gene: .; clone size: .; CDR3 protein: CASSATPPNSYNEQFF; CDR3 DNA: TGTGCCAGCTCCGCGACACCTCCCAACTCCTACAATGAGCAGTTCTTC
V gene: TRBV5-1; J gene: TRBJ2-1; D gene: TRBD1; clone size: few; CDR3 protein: CASSPRDRENEQFF; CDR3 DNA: TGCGCCAGCAGCCCTCGGGACAGGGAGAATGAGCAGTTCTTC
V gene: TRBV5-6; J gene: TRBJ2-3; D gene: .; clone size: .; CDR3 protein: CASSFPGTASPSTDTQYF; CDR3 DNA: TGTGCCAGCAGCTTTCCCGGGACGGCGTCGCCTAGCACAGATACGCAGTATTTT
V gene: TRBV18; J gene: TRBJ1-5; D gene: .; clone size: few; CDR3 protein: CASSPGTAGTQPQHF; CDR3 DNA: TGTGCCAGCTCACCTGGGACGGCGGGCACTCAGCCCCAGCATTTT
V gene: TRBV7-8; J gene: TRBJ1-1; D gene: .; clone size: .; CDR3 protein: CASSLVVKTEAFF; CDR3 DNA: TGTGCCAGCAGCTTAGTGGTCAAGACTGAAGCTTTCTTT
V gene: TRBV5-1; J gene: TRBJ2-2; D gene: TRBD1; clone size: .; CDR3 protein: CASRVTGGVDTGELFF; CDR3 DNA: TGCGCCAGCAGGGTGACAGGGGGCGTGGACACCGGGGAGCTGTTTTTT
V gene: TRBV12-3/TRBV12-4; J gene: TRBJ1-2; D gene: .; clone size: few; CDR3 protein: CASSQGTGYTF; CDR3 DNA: TGTGCCAGCAGCCAAGGGACCGGCTACACCTTC
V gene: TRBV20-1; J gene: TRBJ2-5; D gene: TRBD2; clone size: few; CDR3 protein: CSAGTKETQYF; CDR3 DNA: TGCAGTGCTGGGACTAAAGAGACCCAGTACTTC
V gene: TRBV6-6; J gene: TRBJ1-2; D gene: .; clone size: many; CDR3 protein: CASSPPGRDGYTF; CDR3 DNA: TGTGCCAGCAGCCCACCAGGGAGGGATGGCTACACCTTC
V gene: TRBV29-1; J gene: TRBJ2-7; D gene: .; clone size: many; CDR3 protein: CSVEELDAYEQYF; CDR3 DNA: TGCAGCGTTGAAGAGCTTGATGCCTACGAGCAGTACTTC
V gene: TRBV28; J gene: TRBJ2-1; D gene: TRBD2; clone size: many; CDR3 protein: CASSPSGSSYNEQFF; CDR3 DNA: TGTGCCAGCAGTCCAAGCGGGAGCTCCTACAATGAGCAGTTCTTC
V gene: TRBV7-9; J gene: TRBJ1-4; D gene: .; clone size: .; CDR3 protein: CASSLRDLPSNEKLFF; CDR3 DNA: TGTGCCAGCAGCTTACGCGACTTACCTTCTAATGAAAAACTGTTTTTT
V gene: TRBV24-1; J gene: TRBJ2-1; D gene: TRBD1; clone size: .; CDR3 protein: CATSDSRGLSYNEQFF; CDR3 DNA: TGTGCCACCAGTGATTCTAGGGGGCTCTCCTACAATGAGCAGTTCTTC
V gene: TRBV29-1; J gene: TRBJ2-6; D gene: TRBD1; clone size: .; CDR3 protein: CSALQPRDSPDSSGANVLTF; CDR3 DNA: TGCAGCGCTCTACAACCCCGGGACAGTCCCGATAGCTCTGGGGCCAACGTCCTGACTTTC
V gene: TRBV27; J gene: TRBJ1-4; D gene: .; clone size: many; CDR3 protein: CASSPKKQVLREKLFF; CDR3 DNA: TGTGCCAGCAGTCCCAAAAAGCAGGTACTTCGGGAAAAACTGTTTTTT
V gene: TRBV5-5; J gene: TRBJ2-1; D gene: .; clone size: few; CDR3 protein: CASSLRPWAPNEQFF; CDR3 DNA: TGTGCCAGCAGCTTGCGCCCATGGGCCCCCAATGAGCAGTTCTTC
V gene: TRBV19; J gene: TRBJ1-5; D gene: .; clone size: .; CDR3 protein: CASSRSNQPQHF; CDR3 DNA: TGTGCCAGTAGCCGAAGCAATCAGCCCCAGCATTTT
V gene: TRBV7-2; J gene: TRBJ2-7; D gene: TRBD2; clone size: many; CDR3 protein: CASSLGTSSYEQYF; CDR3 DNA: TGTGCCAGCAGCCTGGGGACTAGCAGCTACGAGCAGTACTTC
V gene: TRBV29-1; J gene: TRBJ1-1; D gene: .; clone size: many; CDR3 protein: CSVVGIMNTEAFF; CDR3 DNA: TGCAGCGTTGTTGGGATCATGAACACTGAAGCTTTCTTT
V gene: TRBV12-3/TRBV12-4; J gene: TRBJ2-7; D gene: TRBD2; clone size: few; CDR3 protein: CASTRGTSGSYEQYF; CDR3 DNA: TGTGCCAGCACCCGAGGGACTAGCGGGTCCTACGAGCAGTACTTC
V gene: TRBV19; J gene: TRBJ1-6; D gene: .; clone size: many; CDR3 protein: CASRSSSGTPLHF; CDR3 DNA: TGTGCCAGTAGGTCCTCTTCGGGGACACCCCTCCACTTT
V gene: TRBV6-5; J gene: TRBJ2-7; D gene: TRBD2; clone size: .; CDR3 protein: CASRVGLAGAYEQYF; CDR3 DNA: TGTGCCAGCAGGGTCGGACTAGCGGGGGCCTACGAGCAGTACTTC
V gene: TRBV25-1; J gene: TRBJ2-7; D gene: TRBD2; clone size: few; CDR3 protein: CASSASSGPGEQYF; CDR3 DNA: TGTGCCAGCAGTGCGTCTAGCGGCCCCGGCGAGCAGTACTTC
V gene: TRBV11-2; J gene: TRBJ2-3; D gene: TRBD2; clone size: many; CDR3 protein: CASSFPPSGGANTQYF; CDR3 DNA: TGTGCCAGCAGCTTCCCCCCCAGCGGGGGGGCCAATACGCAGTATTTT
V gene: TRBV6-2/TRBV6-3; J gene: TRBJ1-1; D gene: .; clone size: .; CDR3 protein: CASSFGDLNTEAFF; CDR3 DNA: TGTGCCAGCAGTTTCGGGGATTTAAACACTGAAGCTTTCTTT
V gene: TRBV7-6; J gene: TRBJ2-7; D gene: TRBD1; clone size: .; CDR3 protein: CASSQATGREQYF; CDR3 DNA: TGTGCCAGCAGCCAAGCGACAGGGCGCGAGCAGTACTTC
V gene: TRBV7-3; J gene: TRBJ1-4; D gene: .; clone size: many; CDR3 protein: CASSPTPGEKLFF; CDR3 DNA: TGTGCCAGCAGCCCGACCCCGGGGGAAAAACTGTTTTTT